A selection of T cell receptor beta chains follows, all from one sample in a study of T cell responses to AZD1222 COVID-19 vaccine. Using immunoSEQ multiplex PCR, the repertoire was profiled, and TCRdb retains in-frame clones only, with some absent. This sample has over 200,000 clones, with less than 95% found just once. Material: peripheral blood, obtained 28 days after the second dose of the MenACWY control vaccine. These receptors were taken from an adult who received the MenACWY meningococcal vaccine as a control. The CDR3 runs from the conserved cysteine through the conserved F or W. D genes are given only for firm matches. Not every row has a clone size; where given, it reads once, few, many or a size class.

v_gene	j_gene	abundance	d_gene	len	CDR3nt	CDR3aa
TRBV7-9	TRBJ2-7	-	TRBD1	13	TGTGCCAGCAGCCAAGGACAGGGGGTCGAGCAGTACTTC	CASSQGQGVEQYF
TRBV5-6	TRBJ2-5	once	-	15	TGTGCCAGCAGCTTGTCCCAGGGTCTGGGAGAGACCCAGTACTTC	CASSLSQGLGETQYF
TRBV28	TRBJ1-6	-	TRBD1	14	TGTGCCAGCAGTTTAGCACAGGGGAATTCACCCCTCCACTTT	CASSLAQGNSPLHF
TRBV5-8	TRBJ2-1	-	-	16	TGTGCCAGCAGCCTGGCGGTAAGGGTCTCCTACAATGAGCAGTTCTTC	CASSLAVRVSYNEQFF
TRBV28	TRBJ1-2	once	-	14	TGTGCCAGCAGGGCCCGCCCGACGGGCTATGGCTACACCTTC	CASRARPTGYGYTF
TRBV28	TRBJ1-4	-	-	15	TGTGCCAGCAGTATCGACCGGGGGAGAATTGAAAAACTGTTTTTT	CASSIDRGRIEKLFF
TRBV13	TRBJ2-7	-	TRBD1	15	TGTGCCAGCAGCTTAGGTCAGGGGGCGCTGGGGGAGCAGTACTTC	CASSLGQGALGEQYF
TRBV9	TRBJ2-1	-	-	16	TGTGCCAGCAGCGTAGGGGACTTGAGCTCCTACAATGAGCAGTTCTTC	CASSVGDLSSYNEQFF
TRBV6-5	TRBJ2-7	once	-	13	TGTGCCAGCAGTCCCGGAGGGGGCTACGAGCAGTACTTC	CASSPGGGYEQYF
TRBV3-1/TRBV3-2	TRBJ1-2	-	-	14	TGTGCCAGCAGCCAAGATGAGGGTTTCTATGGCTACACCTTC	CASSQDEGFYGYTF
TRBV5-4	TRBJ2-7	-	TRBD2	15	TGTGCCAGCAGCTTGGGCCCAGGGAGGGCCCCAGAGCAGTACTTC	CASSLGPGRAPEQYF
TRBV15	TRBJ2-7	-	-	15	TGTGCCACCAGCAGAGAGTCAGGGAAACACTACGAGCAGTACTTC	CATSRESGKHYEQYF